This TCR beta chain was recorded in a study of T cells in Graves' hyperthyroidism and ophthalmopathy (dated by TCRdb to about 2019). Regarding the research as a whole: Peripheral blood was sampled at the time of initial diagnosis, prior to any treatment. To identify distinguishing TCR V-J signatures, a discovery cohort of around 98 patients was used, comprising some 43 with Graves' ophthalmopathy and approximately 58 with stable Graves' hyperthyroidism. The paper describes TCR Vbeta CDR3 sequencing of around 140 peripheral blood samples, made up of around 41 ophthalmopathy patients, over 70 hyperthyroidism patients and roughly 17 progressor patients. After sampling, hyperthyroidism patients received methimazole starting at 30 mg daily, and ophthalmopathy patients received high-dose intravenous methylprednisolone. The roughly 91 discovery patients were randomly divided into training and test sets at a 7:3 ratio. An independent validation cohort of about 19 hyperthyroidism patients and more than 15 patients who later progressed to ophthalmopathy tested prospective prediction of ophthalmopathy. In about 6 Graves' hyperthyroidism patients, the study also compared T-cell repertoires from thyroid tissue with T-cell repertoires from blood. Study-wide findings and limitations: Sample size was not statistically predetermined, and blinding of investigators to group allocation was not performed. In validation, progression to ophthalmopathy was predicted by the model with roughly 71% sensitivity and roughly 76% specificity, a median of around 5.9 months before onset. Blood samples also contained most of the expanded thyroid clonotypes (frequency above 0.001), which suggests that blood repertoires may reflect thyroid immune responses. In cross-validation, a model built on a 13 V-J signature told ophthalmopathy apart from stable hyperthyroidism with approximately 90% sensitivity and around 84% specificity, and in testing the same model reached 80%/75%.

The TCR beta CDR3 regions were amplified from RNA transcripts. For the first round of RT-PCR on the TCR CDR3, the HTBI primer set was used together with the Qiagen OneStep RT-PCR kit. The libraries were constructed in a second round of multiplex PCR and then size-selected and purified. Libraries were sequenced paired-end with 100 bp reads on an Illumina HiSeq2000. In the source study's methods: SOAPnuke was used to process the raw data, with reads discarded if the reads contained adapters or uncalled bases, had a mean Phred below 15, or lacked an exact constant-primer or identifier match. High-quality paired reads were merged using COPE v1.2.5, and each unique nucleotide sequence was defined as a clonotype. MiTCR v1.1 was used to align clonotypes to the IMGT TRBV, TRBD and TRBJ reference segments. Analysis was restricted to V-J combinations with a frequency above 0.0001, which covered about 99% of repertoires. A TCS score was defined as the ratio between F50 (clonal expansion) and ExV (chaos), using BLOSUM62-based TCRdist between CDR3 peptides within each V-J. Welch's t-statistics and random forest reduced just over 500 V-J features to 10 to 15, which were used in a naive Bayes classifier (R e1071). The public reads were run again by TCRdb, first through fastp at Q25 and then through MiXCR, and only productive beta chains were kept. Each entry is one CDR3 protein sequence, shown with its most common DNA and genes. The V and J calls and clone size come from TCRdb's table, not from the authors' own analysis. A total of 300,000 to 400,000 distinct CDR3 sequences appear in this sample, around a sixth of them only once. Together, the top ten hold around 54% of the sample.

Stable Graves' hyperthyroidism was defined as no progression to ophthalmopathy during 18 months of follow-up. Hyperthyroidism patients were aged 18 to 65 years and newly diagnosed, with disease duration of less than 2 months. Any patient with an uncontrolled infection, another autoimmune disease, pregnancy or lactation was excluded. Diagnoses were based on clinical symptoms, serum thyroxine and TRAb, thyroid ultrasound and orbital computed tomography. PBMCs were separated from approximately 9.9 ml of fresh peripheral blood using Ficoll-Paque density gradient centrifugation. Total RNA was extracted using Trizol reagent, and RNA quality was assessed on an Agilent 2100 Bioanalyzer. This clonotype was seen a handful of times. Its target antigen remains unknown. The input lacks base qualities; no much larger clone sits a single base away. The clonotype was recovered from a woman between 45 and 65 years old with Graves' hyperthyroidism. Sample: blood.

The CDR3 has the sequence CAIPGDRGTEAFF. The nucleotides read TGTGCCATCCCGGGGGACAGGGGAACTGAAGCTTTCTTT. The chain couples TRBV6-1 to TRBJ1-1; 10 of the junction bases match TRBD1. V and J are trimmed by 10 bases and 5 bases, and the gene matches miss 7 bases of the junction. Reading the germline V gene gives CDR1 MNHNS and CDR2 SASEGT. From cysteine to phenylalanine, the CDR3 is 13 amino acids long. Only the CDR3 DNA is retained, 39 bases long and in frame from the first base.